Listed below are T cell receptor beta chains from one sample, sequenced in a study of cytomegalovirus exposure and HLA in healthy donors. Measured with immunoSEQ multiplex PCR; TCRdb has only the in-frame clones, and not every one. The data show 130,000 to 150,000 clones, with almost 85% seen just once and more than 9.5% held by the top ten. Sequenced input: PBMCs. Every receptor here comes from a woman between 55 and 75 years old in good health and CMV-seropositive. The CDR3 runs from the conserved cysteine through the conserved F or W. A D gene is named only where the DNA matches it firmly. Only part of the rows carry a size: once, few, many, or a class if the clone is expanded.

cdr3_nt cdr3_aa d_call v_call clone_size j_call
TGTGCCAGCAGCCCGACTACCATCTCCTACAATGAGCAGTTCTTC CASSPTTISYNEQFF - TRBV7-2 - TRBJ2-1
TGTGCCAGCAGTTTCCCTGACAGGGCGGTGGGATATGGCTACACCTTC CASSFPDRAVGYGYTF TRBD1 TRBV28 - TRBJ1-2
TGTGCCAGCAGCTTAGCCCGGGACAGGGGAATTACAGGGCCATACGAGCAGTACTTC CASSLARDRGITGPYEQYF TRBD1 TRBV11-3 - TRBJ2-7
TGCGCCAGCAGCTTAGTGCCTGGGGCTTTTAACTACAATGAGCAGTTCTTC CASSLVPGAFNYNEQFF - TRBV5-1 - TRBJ2-1
TGTGCCAGCAGCTTGCGGACTAGCGGCAACAATGAGCAGTTCTTC CASSLRTSGNNEQFF TRBD2 TRBV5-5 - TRBJ2-1
TGTGCCAGCAGCTTAGCGGACAGGCGGGATGAGCAGTTCTTC CASSLADRRDEQFF TRBD1 TRBV7-9 - TRBJ2-1
TGTGCCAGCAGCTTAACGGGACTAGAAAACACCGGGGAGCTGTTTTTT CASSLTGLENTGELFF TRBD2 TRBV7-9 - TRBJ2-2
TGTGCCAGCAGCCTCCGTCGGAGCTCCTACAATGAGCAGTTCTTC CASSLRRSSYNEQFF - TRBV14 - TRBJ2-1
TGTGCCAGCAGCTTAGTACTAATGGCGTGGGGCGGGAGTACAGATACGCAGTATTTT CASSLVLMAWGGSTDTQYF TRBD2 TRBV7-2 - TRBJ2-3
TGTGCCAGCAGCTCTGAGGATGGTCGGCAGTTCTTC CASSSEDGRQFF - TRBV5-4 few TRBJ2-1
TGTGCCAGCGGTGGGGGGAGGGCCGCCGAGCAGTACTTC CASGGGRAAEQYF TRBD2 TRBV2 - TRBJ2-7
TGTGCCAGCAGCCAAGGTAGGAAAGGCGGGCAGTACTTC CASSQGRKGGQYF - TRBV4-2 - TRBJ2-7
TGTGCCAGCAGCTTCCGGACAGGGGGAGTAGCGACTAATGAAAAACTGTTTTTT CASSFRTGGVATNEKLFF TRBD1 TRBV7-2 - TRBJ1-4
TGTGCCAGCAGCTTGACGGGGAATTCACCCCTCCACTTT CASSLTGNSPLHF - TRBV5-6 few TRBJ1-6
TGTGCCAGCAGCCCCTGGGGGCGCTCCTCGAACACCGGGGAGCTGTTTTTT CASSPWGRSSNTGELFF - TRBV4-2 - TRBJ2-2
TGTGCCAGCAGCTTGGCCGCAGGACAGGGCCACGAGCAGTACTTC CASSLAAGQGHEQYF TRBD1 TRBV5-4 - TRBJ2-7
TGTGCCAGCAGGGATACAGGGGACATTCAGTACTTC CASRDTGDIQYF TRBD1 TRBV6-1 - TRBJ2-4
TGCGCCAGCAGCCCTCAGGGACAGGGAAATGGCTACACCTTC CASSPQGQGNGYTF TRBD1 TRBV4-1 once TRBJ1-2
TGTGCCAGCAGCGTAGGATCCGAGCCGGGATCTTTAGGCTCTGGGGCCAACGTCCTGACTTTC CASSVGSEPGSLGSGANVLTF - TRBV9 - TRBJ2-6
TGTGCCAGCAGTTCCAGCGGGAGGGCCGTAAAGACCCAGTACTTC CASSSSGRAVKTQYF TRBD2 TRBV6-5 once TRBJ2-5
TGTGCCAGCAGCCCCGGACTAGCGGAGCCCCAAGAGACCCAGTACTTC CASSPGLAEPQETQYF TRBD2 TRBV5-8 - TRBJ2-5
TGTGCCTGGAGTGTTGGCGGGAATACGAACATTCAGTACTTC CAWSVGGNTNIQYF - TRBV30 once TRBJ2-4
TGTGCCAGTAGTATAGATATAACAACCCCGCGGACTGAAGCTTTCTTT CASSIDITTPRTEAFF - TRBV19 - TRBJ1-1
TGTGCCAGCAGCGCCAGATTGAACACTGAAGCTTTCTTT CASSARLNTEAFF - TRBV9 - TRBJ1-1
TGTGCCAGCAGCTTAGCTGTCAGGGGGATCTCTAACTATGGCTACACCTTC CASSLAVRGISNYGYTF TRBD1 TRBV7-9 once TRBJ1-2
TGTGCCAGCAGTTACTCATGGGACAAATTGTACGAGCAGTACTTC CASSYSWDKLYEQYF - TRBV6-5 few TRBJ2-7
TGTGCCAGCAGAACCGGGACAGGGACCTACGAGCAGTACTTC CASRTGTGTYEQYF TRBD1 TRBV6-1 - TRBJ2-7
TGCGCCAGCAGCCAAGACCGTAGCCCCCTCGATACGCAGTATTTT CASSQDRSPLDTQYF - TRBV4-3 - TRBJ2-3
TGCAGCGTTGAACCCGCAGGCACCGGGGAGCTGTTTTTT CSVEPAGTGELFF - TRBV29-1 - TRBJ2-2
TGTGCCATCGGGGGGAGCTCCTACGAGCAGTACTTC CAIGGSSYEQYF - TRBV10-3 once TRBJ2-7